The entry below gives a single T cell receptor (beta chain) sequence along with its context. Generated by immunoSEQ multiplex PCR, the TCRdb table keeps only in-frame clones and is missing some. Among 100,000 to 130,000 clones listed, roughly 84% were seen once. This entry comes from a study of blood T cell repertoires in COVID-19. Between the trimmed V and J ends, which lost 6 bases and 2 bases, there was a span of 16 bases. This CDR3 spans 15 amino acids. The germline CDR1 and CDR2 sequences are MNHEY and SMNVEV (reference sequence). The receptor's source is a human donor in a cohort sampled during active COVID-19. The specimen was peripheral blood. The V and J genes are TRBV27 and TRBJ1-1, with D perhaps TRBD1 (6 bases). CDR3 loop: CASSPSDRRNTEAFF. CDR3 bases: TGTGCCAGCAGCCCCTCGGACAGAAGAAACACTGAAGCTTTCTTT.